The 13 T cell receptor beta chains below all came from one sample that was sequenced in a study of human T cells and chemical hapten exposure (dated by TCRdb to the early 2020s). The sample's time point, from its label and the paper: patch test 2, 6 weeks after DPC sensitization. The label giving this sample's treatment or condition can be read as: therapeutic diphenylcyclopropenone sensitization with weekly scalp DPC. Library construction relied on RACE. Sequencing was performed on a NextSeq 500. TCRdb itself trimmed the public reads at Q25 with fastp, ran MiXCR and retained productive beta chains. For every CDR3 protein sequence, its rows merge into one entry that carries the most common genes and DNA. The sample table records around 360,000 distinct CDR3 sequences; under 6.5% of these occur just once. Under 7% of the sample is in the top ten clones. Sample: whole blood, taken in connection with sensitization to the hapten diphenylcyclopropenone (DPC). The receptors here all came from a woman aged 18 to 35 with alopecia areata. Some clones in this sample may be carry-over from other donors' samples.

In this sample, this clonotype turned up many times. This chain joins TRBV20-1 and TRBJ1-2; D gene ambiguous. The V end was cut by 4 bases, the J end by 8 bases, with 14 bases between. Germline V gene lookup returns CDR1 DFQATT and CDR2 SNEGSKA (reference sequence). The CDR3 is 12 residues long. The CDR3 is CSAIRDVGGYTF. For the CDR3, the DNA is TGCAGTGCTATTAGGGATGTGGGAGGCTACACCTTC.

In DNA, the CDR3 is TGTGCCAGCAGTGCGGTTCAAGAGACCCAGTACTTC. Translation: CASSAVQETQYF. V and J are TRBV2 and TRBJ2-5; D not certain. The CDR3 covers 12 residues. In germline, CDR1 is SNHLY, CDR2 FYNNEI. The V end lost 4 bases, the J end lost 2 bases, and 5 bases lay between the germline ends.

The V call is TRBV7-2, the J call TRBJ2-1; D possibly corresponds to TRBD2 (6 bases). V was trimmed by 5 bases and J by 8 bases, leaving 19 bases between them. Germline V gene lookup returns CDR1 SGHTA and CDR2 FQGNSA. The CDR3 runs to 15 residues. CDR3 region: CASSQNGRRDDEQFF. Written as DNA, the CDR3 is TGTGCCAGCAGCCAAAACGGGCGGAGGGACGATGAGCAGTTCTTC.

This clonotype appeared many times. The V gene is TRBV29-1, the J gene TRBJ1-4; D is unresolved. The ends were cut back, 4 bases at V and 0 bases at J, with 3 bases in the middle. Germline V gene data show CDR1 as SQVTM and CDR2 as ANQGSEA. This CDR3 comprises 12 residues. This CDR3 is CSVGSTNEKLFF. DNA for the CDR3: TGCAGCGTTGGCTCAACTAATGAAAAACTGTTTTTT.

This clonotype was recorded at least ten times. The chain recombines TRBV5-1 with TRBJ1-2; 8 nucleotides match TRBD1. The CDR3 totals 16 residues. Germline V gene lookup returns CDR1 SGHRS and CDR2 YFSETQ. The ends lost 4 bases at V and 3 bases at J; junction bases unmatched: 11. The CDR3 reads CASSKARQGSDYGYTF. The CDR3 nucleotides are TGCGCCAGCAGCAAGGCCCGACAGGGGTCGGACTATGGCTACACCTTC.

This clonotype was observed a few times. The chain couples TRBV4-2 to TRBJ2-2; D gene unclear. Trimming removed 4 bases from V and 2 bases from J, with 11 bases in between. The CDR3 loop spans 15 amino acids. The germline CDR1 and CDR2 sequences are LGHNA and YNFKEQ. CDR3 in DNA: TGTGCCAGCAGCCTAGAAACAGTCAACACCGGGGAGCTGTTTTTT. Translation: CASSLETVNTGELFF.

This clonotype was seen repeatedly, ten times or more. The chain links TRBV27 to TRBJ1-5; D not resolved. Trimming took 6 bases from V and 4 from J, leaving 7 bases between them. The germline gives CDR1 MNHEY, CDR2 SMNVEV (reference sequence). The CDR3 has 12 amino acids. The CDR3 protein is CASRTANQPQHF. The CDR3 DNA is TGTGCCAGCAGAACGGCGAATCAGCCCCAGCATTTT.

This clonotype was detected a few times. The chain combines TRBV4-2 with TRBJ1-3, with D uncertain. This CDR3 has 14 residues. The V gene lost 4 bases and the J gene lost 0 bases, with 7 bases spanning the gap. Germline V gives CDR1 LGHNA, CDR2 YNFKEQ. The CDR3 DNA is TGTGCCAGCAGCCGGGATCTCTCTGGAAACACCATATATTTT. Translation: CASSRDLSGNTIYF.

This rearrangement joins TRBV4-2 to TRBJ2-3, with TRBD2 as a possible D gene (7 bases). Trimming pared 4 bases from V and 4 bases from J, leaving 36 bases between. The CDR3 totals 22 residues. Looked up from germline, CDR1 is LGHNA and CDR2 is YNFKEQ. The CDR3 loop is CASSLWVQRQAGATRGADTQYF. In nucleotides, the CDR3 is TGTGCCAGCAGCCTCTGGGTCCAGCGGCAGGCGGGGGCCACCAGGGGAGCAGATACGCAGTATTTT.

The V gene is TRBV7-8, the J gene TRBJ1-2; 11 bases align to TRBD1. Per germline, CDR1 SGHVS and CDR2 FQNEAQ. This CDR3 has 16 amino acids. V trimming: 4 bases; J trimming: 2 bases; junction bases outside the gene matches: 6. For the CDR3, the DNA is TGTGCCAGCAGCTCCCTTGGGACAGGGGGAAACTATGGCTACACCTTC. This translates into CASSSLGTGGNYGYTF.

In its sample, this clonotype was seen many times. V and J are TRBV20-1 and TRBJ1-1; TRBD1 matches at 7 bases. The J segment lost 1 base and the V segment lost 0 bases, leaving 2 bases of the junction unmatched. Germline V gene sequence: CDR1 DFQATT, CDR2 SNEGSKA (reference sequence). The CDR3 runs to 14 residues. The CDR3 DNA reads TGCAGTGCTAGAGAGACAGGGAAGAACACTGAAGCTTTCTTT. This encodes CSARETGKNTEAFF.

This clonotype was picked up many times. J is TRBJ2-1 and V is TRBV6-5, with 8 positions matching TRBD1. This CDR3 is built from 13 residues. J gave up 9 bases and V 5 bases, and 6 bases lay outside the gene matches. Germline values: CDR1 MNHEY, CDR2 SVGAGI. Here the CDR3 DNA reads TGTGCCAGCAGTGAAAACAGGGGGGCTGAGCAGTTCTTC. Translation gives CASSENRGAEQFF.

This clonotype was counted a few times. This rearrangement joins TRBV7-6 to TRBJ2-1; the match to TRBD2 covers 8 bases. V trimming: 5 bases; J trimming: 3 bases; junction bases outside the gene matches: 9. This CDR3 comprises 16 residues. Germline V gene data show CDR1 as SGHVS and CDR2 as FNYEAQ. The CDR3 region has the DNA TGTGCCAGCAGCCAAATCCGGGGGGGCATCTACAATGAGCAGTTCTTC. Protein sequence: CASSQIRGGIYNEQFF.